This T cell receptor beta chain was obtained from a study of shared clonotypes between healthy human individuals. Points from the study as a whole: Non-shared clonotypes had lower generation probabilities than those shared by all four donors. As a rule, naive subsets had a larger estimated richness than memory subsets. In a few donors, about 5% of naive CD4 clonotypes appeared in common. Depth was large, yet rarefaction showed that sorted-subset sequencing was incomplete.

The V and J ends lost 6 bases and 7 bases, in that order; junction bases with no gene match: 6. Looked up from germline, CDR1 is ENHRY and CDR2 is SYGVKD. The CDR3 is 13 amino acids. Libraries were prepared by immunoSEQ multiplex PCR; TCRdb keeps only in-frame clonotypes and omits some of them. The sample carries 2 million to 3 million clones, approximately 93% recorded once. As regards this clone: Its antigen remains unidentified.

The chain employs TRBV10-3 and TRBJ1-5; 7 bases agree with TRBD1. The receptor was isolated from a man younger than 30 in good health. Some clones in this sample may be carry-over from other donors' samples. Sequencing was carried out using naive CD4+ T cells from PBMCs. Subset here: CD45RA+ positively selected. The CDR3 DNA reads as TGTGCCATCAGCCTAGACAGGGAACAGCCCCAGCATTTT. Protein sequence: CAISLDREQPQHF.